Following are 17 T cell receptor beta chains from one sample sequenced in a study of blood T cell repertoires in COVID-19. TCRdb's table, derived via immunoSEQ multiplex PCR, lists solely in-frame clones and lacks some. The sample has around 130,000 clones, around 87% seen once. Source material: peripheral blood. The receptors here all came from a woman in her forties or fifties with acute or convalescent COVID-19.

This clone was seen once. The DNA of the CDR3 is TGTGCCAGCAGTGCCCTAGCGGGGGACAAAAACATTCAGTACTTC. Translating it yields CASSALAGDKNIQYF. The rearrangement links TRBV2 to TRBJ2-4; 10 bases are a match to TRBD2. Unmatched junction bases numbered 3, after V lost 4 bases and J lost 3 bases. The CDR3 consists of 15 residues. The V gene's germline CDR1 is SNHLY and CDR2 FYNNEI.

The rearrangement links TRBV30 to TRBJ1-3, with D possibly TRBD1 on 6 matching bases. Between the trimmed V and J ends, which lost 2 bases and 2 bases, there was a span of 13 bases. Per the germline V gene, CDR1 is GTSNPN and CDR2 is SVGIG (reference sequence). This CDR3 region has 15 residues. CDR3 in amino acids: CAWSPRTAPGNTIYF. The CDR3 DNA follows: TGTGCCTGGAGTCCCCGGACAGCTCCTGGAAACACCATATATTTT.

This chain links TRBV5-1 with TRBJ2-3, with 7 nucleotides matching TRBD1. V lost 0 bases to trimming and J lost 2 bases; unmatched junction nucleotides: 3. Per the germline V gene, CDR1 is SGHRS and CDR2 is YFSETQ. The CDR3 contains 15 residues. Here the CDR3 DNA reads TGCGCCAGCAGCTTGGAGGGGGCGATCACAGATACGCAGTATTTT. Translating it yields CASSLEGAITDTQYF.

The chain recombines TRBV5-1 with TRBJ1-4; D might be TRBD1 (5 bases). The CDR3 contains 14 residues. Trimming pared 0 bases from V and 8 bases from J, leaving 11 bases between. Germline-derived CDR1 and CDR2 are SGHRS and YFSETQ. This CDR3 reads CASSLAQGGEKLFF. The CDR3, as DNA: TGCGCCAGCAGCTTGGCCCAGGGAGGGGAAAAACTGTTTTTT. The variable domain in full, completed from reference TRBV5-1 and TRBJ1-4, reads KAGVTQTPRYLIKTRGQQVTLSCSPISGHRSVSWYQQTPGQGLQFLFEYFSETQRNKGNFPGRFSGRQFSNSRSEMNVSTLELGDSALYLCASSLAQGGEKLFFGSGTQLSVL.

The chain has TRBV30 and TRBJ1-4, with D unresolved. The CDR3 loop spans 12 amino acids. Deletions cut 3 bases from V and 3 bases from J, with 5 bases between. Looked up from germline, CDR1 is GTSNPN and CDR2 is SVGIG (reference sequence). The CDR3 loop is CAWSTANEKLFF. The CDR3 region has the DNA TGTGCCTGGAGCACGGCTAATGAAAAACTGTTTTTT.

The CDR3 region has the DNA TGTGCCAGCAGCTTGGATTTGTCAGGGGGGAGCGGACATGGCTACACCTTC. It is translated as CASSLDLSGGSGHGYTF. The chain couples TRBV5-6 to TRBJ1-2; 7 nucleotides match TRBD1. The trim removed 0 bases at V and 6 bases at J, leaving 14 bases unmatched. This CDR3 spans 17 amino acids. Per germline, CDR1 SGHDT and CDR2 YYEEEE.

The CDR3 DNA reads TGCGCCAGCAGCTGGGGGGACTCCTATGGCTACACCTTC. Its protein product is CASSWGDSYGYTF. This sequence joins TRBV5-1 and TRBJ1-2; D is perhaps TRBD1 (5 bases). The CDR3 covers 13 residues. The V gene's germline CDR1 is SGHRS and CDR2 YFSETQ. V was trimmed by 3 bases and J by 4 bases, leaving 10 bases between them.

V is TRBV5-1 and J is TRBJ2-3; 12 nucleotides agree with TRBD2. The V gene end was trimmed by 5 bases and the J gene end by 5 bases; junction bases not matched to a gene: 3. The CDR3 contains 14 residues. Germline assignment: CDR1 SGHRS and CDR2 YFSETQ. The CDR3 loop is CASSLAGGQDTQYF. The CDR3 DNA reads TGCGCCAGCAGTCTAGCGGGGGGGCAAGATACGCAGTATTTT.

The rearrangement links TRBV19 to TRBJ1-5; TRBD1 might be the D (5 bases). The length of the CDR3 is 15 residues. Per the germline V gene, CDR1 is LNHDA and CDR2 is SQIVND (reference sequence). Between the trimmed V and J ends, which lost 0 bases and 2 bases, there was a span of 8 bases. The CDR3 coding sequence is TGTGCCAGTAGTATAGAAGGGGTAGGCAATCAGCCCCAGCATTTT. The encoded protein is CASSIEGVGNQPQHF.

The rearrangement joins TRBV19 to TRBJ1-4; D unclear. Germline V lookup: CDR1 LNHDA, CDR2 SQIVND (reference sequence). The CDR3 covers 13 residues. The germline V and J ends were trimmed by 6 bases and 3 bases, with 8 bases remaining between them. The DNA of the CDR3 is TGTGCCAGTAGCCGGGAGCCTAATGAAAAACTGTTTTTT. Its translation: CASSREPNEKLFF.

This clone was picked up one time. J is TRBJ2-2 and V is TRBV6-2 or TRBV6-3; D might be TRBD2 (6 bases). Looked up from germline, CDR1 is MNHEY and CDR2 is SVGEGT. The CDR3 length is 14 residues. The V gene lost 5 bases and the J gene lost 5 bases, with 12 bases spanning the gap. The CDR3 spells CASSMTEGTGELFF. CDR3 DNA sequence: TGTGCCAGCAGTATGACGGAGGGGACCGGGGAGCTGTTTTTT.

The rearrangement links TRBV7-2 to TRBJ1-4, with D possibly TRBD1 on 6 matching bases. V shed 5 bases and J shed 9 bases, with 22 bases lying between them. CDR1 is SGHTA and CDR2 is FQGNSA in the germline V gene. CDR3 length: 16 amino acids. CDR3 bases: TGTGCCAGCAGCCCCCGTCAGAGCGGGGGCGCCCAAAAACTGTTTTTT. Its translation: CASSPRQSGGAQKLFF. The variable domain in full, with the rest retrieved from reference TRBV7-2 and TRBJ1-4, is GAGVSQSPSNKVTEKGKDVELRCDPISGHTALYWYRQSLGQGLEFLIYFQGNSAPDKSGLPSDRFSAERTGGSVSTLTIQRTQQEDSAVYLCASSPRQSGGAQKLFFGSGTQLSVL.

The chain couples TRBV7-2 to TRBJ2-3; the match to TRBD2 covers 8 bases. There are 16 residues in the CDR3. Trimming removed 3 bases from V and 5 bases from J; junction bases left unmatched: 10. Germline loops: CDR1 SGHTA, CDR2 FQGNSA. CDR3: CASSFKLALAGDTQYF. The DNA of the CDR3 is TGTGCCAGCAGCTTTAAACTAGCTCTAGCGGGAGATACGCAGTATTTT.

This clone was recorded only once. The V call is TRBV19, the J call TRBJ2-7; TRBD1 matches 8 bases. V lost 5 bases, J lost 0 bases, and 9 bases stayed unmatched. CDR1 is LNHDA and CDR2 is SQIVND in the germline V gene (reference sequence). CDR3 size: 16 residues. Written as DNA, the CDR3 is TGTGCCAGTAGTTCCCTCTGGGGACAGGCCTCCTACGAGCAGTACTTC. Translation: CASSSLWGQASYEQYF.

J is TRBJ2-3 and V is TRBV7-9; D might be TRBD2 (5 bases). The germline V gene has CDR1 SEHNR and CDR2 FQNEAQ (reference sequence). The V end lost 3 bases, the J end lost 2 bases, and 15 bases lay between the germline ends. The CDR3 contains 16 residues. The CDR3 DNA reads as TGTGCCAGCAGCTTTAAGAGGGCAGCCTTCACAGATACGCAGTATTTT. Translating it yields CASSFKRAAFTDTQYF.

V and J are TRBV27 and TRBJ2-7; D call uncertain. The CDR3 totals 15 residues. Germline CDR1 MNHEY, CDR2 SMNVEV (reference sequence). Trimming took 2 bases from V and 0 from J, leaving 11 bases between them. As DNA, the CDR3 is TGTGCCAGCAGTTTACGTCCAGGCGCCTCCTACGAGCAGTACTTC. Its translation: CASSLRPGASYEQYF.

The chain recombines TRBV13 with TRBJ2-3; 13 bases agree with TRBD2. This CDR3 is 17 amino acids long. CDR1 and CDR2 from the germline V gene are PRHDT and FYEKMQ (reference sequence). J was trimmed by 2 bases and V by 5 bases; bases with no gene match: 7. DNA for the CDR3: TGTGCCAGCAGCCAGACTAGCGGGGGGACTGACACAGATACGCAGTATTTT. It yields the protein CASSQTSGGTDTDTQYF.